The T cell receptor beta chain under discussion was sequenced for a study of blood T cell repertoires in COVID-19. Study in general: The analysed material was cDNA or gDNA that came from T cells, B-cell-depleted T cells, or PBMCs.

The CDR3 totals 13 residues. The data were produced by immunoSEQ multiplex PCR, yet TCRdb's version contains in-frame clones alone and is incomplete. The table lists approximately 250,000 clones, more than 75% of them singletons. V is TRBV21-1 and J is TRBJ1-1; TRBD1 reflects the table's D call only, with no check against the DNA. TRBV21-1 is flagged as a pseudogene. The specimen was peripheral blood. The sequence was obtained from a man aged 40-55 years with active or convalescent COVID-19. The CDR3, as DNA: TGTGCCAGCAGCCAAGGGGCAGGAACTGAAGCTTTCTTT. This gives the protein CASSQGAGTEAFF.